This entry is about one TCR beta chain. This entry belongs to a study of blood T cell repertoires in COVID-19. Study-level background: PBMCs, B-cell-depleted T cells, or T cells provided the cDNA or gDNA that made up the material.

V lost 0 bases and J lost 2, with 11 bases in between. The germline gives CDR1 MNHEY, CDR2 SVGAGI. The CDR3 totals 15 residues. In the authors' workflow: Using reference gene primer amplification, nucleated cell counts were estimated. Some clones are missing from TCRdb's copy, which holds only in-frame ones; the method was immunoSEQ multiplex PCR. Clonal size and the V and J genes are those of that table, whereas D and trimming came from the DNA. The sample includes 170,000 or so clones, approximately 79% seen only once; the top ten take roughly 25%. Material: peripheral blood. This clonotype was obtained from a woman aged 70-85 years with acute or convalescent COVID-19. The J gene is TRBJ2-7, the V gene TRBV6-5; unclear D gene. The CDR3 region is CASSYSSLAPYEQYF. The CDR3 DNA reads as TGTGCCAGCAGTTACTCGTCGTTAGCCCCCTACGAGCAGTACTTC.